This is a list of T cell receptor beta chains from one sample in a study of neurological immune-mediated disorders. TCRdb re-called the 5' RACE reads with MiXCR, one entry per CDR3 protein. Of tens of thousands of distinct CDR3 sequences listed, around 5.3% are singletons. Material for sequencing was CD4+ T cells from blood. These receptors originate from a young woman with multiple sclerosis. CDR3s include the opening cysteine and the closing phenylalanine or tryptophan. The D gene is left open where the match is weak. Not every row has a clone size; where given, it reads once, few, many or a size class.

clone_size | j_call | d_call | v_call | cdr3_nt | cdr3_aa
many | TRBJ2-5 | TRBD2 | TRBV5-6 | TGTGCCAGCAGCTCTAAACTTCTAGCGGGGGAGCGAGAGACCCAGTACTTC | CASSSKLLAGERETQYF
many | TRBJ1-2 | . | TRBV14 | TGTGCCAGCAGCCATCCCGGGTGGGAGTCGGGCTATGGCTACACCTTC | CASSHPGWESGYGYTF
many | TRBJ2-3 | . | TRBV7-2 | TGTGCATCCTCCTGGGCTAGCGTGGGCACAGATACGCAGTATTTT | CASSWASVGTDTQYF
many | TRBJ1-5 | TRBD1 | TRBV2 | TGTGCCAGCAGCCGACAGGGGGCGGCTCAGCCCCAGCATTTT | CASSRQGAAQPQHF
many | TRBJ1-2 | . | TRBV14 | TGTGCCAGCAGCCCGGGTGACTATGGCTACACCTTC | CASSPGDYGYTF
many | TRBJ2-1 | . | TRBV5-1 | TGCGCCAGCAGCTTGGCCTCTACGCGGCAGTCCTACAATGAGCAGTTCTTC | CASSLASTRQSYNEQFF
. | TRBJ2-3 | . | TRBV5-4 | TGTGCCAGCAGCTTCTCGGGAACAGATACGCAGTATTTT | CASSFSGTDTQYF
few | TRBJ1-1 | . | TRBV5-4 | TGTGCCAGCAGCTTCTCTCAGGGGATGGAAGCTTTCTTT | CASSFSQGMEAFF
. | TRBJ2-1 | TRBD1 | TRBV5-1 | TGCGCCAGCAGTAATCGGGGACAGGGGTTCGATGAGCAGTTCTTC | CASSNRGQGFDEQFF
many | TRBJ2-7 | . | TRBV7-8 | TGTGCCAGCAGCTTAGGGTCTGGGGGAACCAGCTCCTACGAGCAGTACTTC | CASSLGSGGTSSYEQYF
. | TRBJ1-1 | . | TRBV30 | TGTGCCTGGACTACAGGGCTCACTGAAGCTTTCTTT | CAWTTGLTEAFF
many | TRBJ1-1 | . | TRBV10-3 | TGTGCCATCAGTGACTTACAGGGCGTGAACACTGAAGCTTTCTTT | CAISDLQGVNTEAFF
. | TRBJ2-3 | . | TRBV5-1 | TGCGCCAGCAGCTTCGGGTCAGACGGGGAAGATACGCAGTATTTT | CASSFGSDGEDTQYF
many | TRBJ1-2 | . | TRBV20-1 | TGCAGTGCTAGTTATGTGGGTGGGCAATACTATGGCTACACCTTC | CSASYVGGQYYGYTF
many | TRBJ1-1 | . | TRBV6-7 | TGTGCCAGCAGTTATAAGGGGGGGCATGAAGCTTTCTTT | CASSYKGGHEAFF
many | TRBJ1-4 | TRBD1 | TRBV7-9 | TGTGCCAGCAGCTTAGGGGACAGGGTTGATGAAAAACTGTTTTTT | CASSLGDRVDEKLFF
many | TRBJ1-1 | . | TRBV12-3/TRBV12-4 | TGTGCCAGCAGTCCGTGGGACACTGAAGCTTTCTTT | CASSPWDTEAFF
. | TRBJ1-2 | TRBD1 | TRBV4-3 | TGCGCCAGCAGCCAGGGGACAGGGAGGGACTATGGCTACACCTTC | CASSQGTGRDYGYTF
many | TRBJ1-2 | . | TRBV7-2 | TGTGCCAGCAGCTTAGCGCTCTTCACTAACTATGGCTACACCTTC | CASSLALFTNYGYTF
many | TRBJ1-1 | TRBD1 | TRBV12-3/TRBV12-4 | TGTGCCAGCAGTTTTCGTCAGGGCAGGGGGCGAGGCACTGAAGCTTTCTTT | CASSFRQGRGRGTEAFF
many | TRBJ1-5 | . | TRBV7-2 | TGTGCCAGCAGCTTCTACAGTAGCAATCAGCCCCAGCATTTT | CASSFYSSNQPQHF
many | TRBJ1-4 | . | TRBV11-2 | TGTGCCAGCACGGGGGGCTTGGTTGAAAAACTGTTTTTT | CASTGGLVEKLFF
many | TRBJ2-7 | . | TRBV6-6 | TGTGCCAGCAGTCAGTTGGGTTTTAATTACGAGCAGTACTTC | CASSQLGFNYEQYF
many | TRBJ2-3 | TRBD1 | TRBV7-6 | TGTGCCAGCAGCTTGGGACAGGGCGATACGCAGTATTTT | CASSLGQGDTQYF
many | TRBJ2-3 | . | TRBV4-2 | TGTGCCAGCAGCCAAGCCCTGCAGAGGGAAGGGGATCTGCAGTATTTT | CASSQALQREGDLQYF
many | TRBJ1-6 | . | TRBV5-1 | TGCGCCAGCAGGTCTACCGGGCGGGCGCCCCTCCACTTT | CASRSTGRAPLHF
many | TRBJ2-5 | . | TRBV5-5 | TGTGCCAGCAGCTTGACGGTCCAAGAGACCCAGTACTTC | CASSLTVQETQYF
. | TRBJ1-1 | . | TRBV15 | TGTGCCACCAGCAGAGACCGGGACGCAGGAAACACTGAAGCTTTCTTT | CATSRDRDAGNTEAFF
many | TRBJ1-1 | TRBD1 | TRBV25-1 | TGTGCCAGCAGTCCAGTGGGACAGGGGAGTACTGAAGCTTTCTTT | CASSPVGQGSTEAFF
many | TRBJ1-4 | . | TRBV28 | TGTGCCAGCGTCCCCGGGGGTGGTAATGAAAAACTGTTTTTT | CASVPGGGNEKLFF
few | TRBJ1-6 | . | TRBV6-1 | TGTGCCAGCGGTCGGGGGAATTCACCCCTCCACTTT | CASGRGNSPLHF
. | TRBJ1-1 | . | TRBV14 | TGTGCCAGCACGCGCGGGGGGCTCACTGAAGCTTTCTTT | CASTRGGLTEAFF
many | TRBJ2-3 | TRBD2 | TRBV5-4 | TGTGCCAGCAGGCCTCTCTCCGGGACTAGCGGGGCGGATACGCAGTATTTT | CASRPLSGTSGADTQYF
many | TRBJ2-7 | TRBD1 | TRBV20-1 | TGCAGTTCCCCAGAAATACCGGGACAGGGGGCCCACGAGCAGTACTTC | CSSPEIPGQGAHEQYF
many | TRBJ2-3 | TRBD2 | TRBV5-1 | TGCGCCAGCAGCTTGGGACTAGCTTTAGATACGCAGTATTTT | CASSLGLALDTQYF
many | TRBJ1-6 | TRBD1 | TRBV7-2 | TGTGCCAGCAGCGTCCGTGGAAGGGGGCCGTCAGTAAATTCACCCCTCCACTTT | CASSVRGRGPSVNSPLHF
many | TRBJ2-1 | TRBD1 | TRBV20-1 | TGCAGTGCGGGACAACCTGCACGACAGGGGAGAGGCAATGAGCAGTTCTTC | CSAGQPARQGRGNEQFF
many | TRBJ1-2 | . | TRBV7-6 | TGTGCCAGCAGCTTAGCGGCCGGGGAGGGGAGCAATGGCTACACCTTC | CASSLAAGEGSNGYTF
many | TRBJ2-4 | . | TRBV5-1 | TGCGCCAGCAGCTTGGCGGGGGATCAAGCCAAAAACATTCAGTACTTC | CASSLAGDQAKNIQYF
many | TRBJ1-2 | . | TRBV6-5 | TGTGCCAGCAGGGACACAGTGTCCTATGGCTACACCTTC | CASRDTVSYGYTF
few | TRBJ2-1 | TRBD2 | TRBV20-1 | TGCAGTGCCACCCCGGTGGGACTAGCGGTCTACAATGAGCAGTTCTTC | CSATPVGLAVYNEQFF
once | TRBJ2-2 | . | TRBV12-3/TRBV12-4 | TGTGCCAGCAGTTTGGATCAGCGGAGGCCCGGTGGGGAGCTGTTTTTT | CASSLDQRRPGGELFF
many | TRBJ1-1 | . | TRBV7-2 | TGTGCCAGCAGCATAACAGGAGGGGATGAAGCTTTCTTT | CASSITGGDEAFF
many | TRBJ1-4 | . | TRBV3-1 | TGTGCCAGCAGCCCAGCGGGTATTAATGAAAAACTGTTTTTT | CASSPAGINEKLFF
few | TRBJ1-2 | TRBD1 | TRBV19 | TGTGCCAGTAGTATTTTGCGGGACAGGGGGCTTGGCTACACCTTC | CASSILRDRGLGYTF
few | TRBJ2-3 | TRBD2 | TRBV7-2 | TGTGCCAGCAGCTCCAGCGGGAGAAGTACAGATACGCAGTATTTT | CASSSSGRSTDTQYF
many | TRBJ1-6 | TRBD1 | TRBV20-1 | TGCAGTGCAAGTGGACAGGGTGCACCCCTCCACTTT | CSASGQGAPLHF
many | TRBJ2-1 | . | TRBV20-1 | TGCAGTGCTAGTATGCGCTATAACTCCTACAATGAGCAGTTCTTC | CSASMRYNSYNEQFF
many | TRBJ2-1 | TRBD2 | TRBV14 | TGTGCCAGCAGCCCCGCCTTACTAGCGGGAGGTCGGGGTGAGCAGTTCTTC | CASSPALLAGGRGEQFF
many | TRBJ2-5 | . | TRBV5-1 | TGCGCCAGCAGCTTGACCCAAGAGACCCAGTACTTC | CASSLTQETQYF
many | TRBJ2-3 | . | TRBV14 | TGTGCCAGCAGCCAAGAAGCCAGAATCAGCACAGATACGCAGTATTTT | CASSQEARISTDTQYF
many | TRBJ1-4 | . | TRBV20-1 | TGCAGTGTCCTAGGACCTATGGGAGAAAAACTGTTTTTT | CSVLGPMGEKLFF
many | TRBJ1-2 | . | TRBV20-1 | TGCAGTGCTGGGGGGGGGTTAATCAACTATGGCTACACCTTC | CSAGGGLINYGYTF
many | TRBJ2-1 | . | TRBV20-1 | TGCAGTGCTAGCGGGTGGGCGTCTAAGATCGGGCTATACAATGAGCAGTTCTTC | CSASGWASKIGLYNEQFF
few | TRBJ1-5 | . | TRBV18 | TGTGCCAGCTCACTCTACTATAGCAATCAGCCCCAGCATTTT | CASSLYYSNQPQHF
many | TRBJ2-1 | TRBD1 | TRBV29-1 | TGCAGCGTTGGAGCCGACAGGGGGTTATATGAGCAGTTCTTC | CSVGADRGLYEQFF
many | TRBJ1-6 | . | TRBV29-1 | TGCAGCGTTGGTTCGGGGAATTCACCCCTCCACTTT | CSVGSGNSPLHF
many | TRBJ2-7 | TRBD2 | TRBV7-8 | TGTGCCAGCAGCCGAACATCTAGCGGTTCCTACGAGCAGTACTTC | CASSRTSSGSYEQYF
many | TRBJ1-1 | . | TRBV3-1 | TGTGCCAGCAGCCAAGCTGCGGTTGGGGGGCGATCGGACACTGAAGCTTTCTTT | CASSQAAVGGRSDTEAFF